A single sample is the source of the 2 T cell receptor beta chains below, sequenced in a study of neurological immune-mediated disorders. Using its own MiXCR run on the 5' RACE reads, TCRdb lists one record per CDR3 protein. The data hold some 80,000 distinct CDR3 sequences, with more than 5% observed a single time. Time point specified: longitudinal time-point 2. The sequenced sample was PBMCs. These receptors were collected from a woman in her fifties or sixties with multiple sclerosis.

This clonotype was seen at least ten times. This chain connects TRBV6-6 to TRBJ2-6; D is perhaps TRBD1 (5 bases). Looked up from germline, CDR1 is MNHNY and CDR2 is SVGAGI (reference sequence). The CDR3 is made up of 19 amino acids. Trimming took 6 bases from V and 2 from J, leaving 23 bases between them. The CDR3 sequence: CASRQTAPQGTAGANVLTF. CDR3 nucleotide sequence: TGTGCCAGCAGACAAACCGCCCCGCAGGGAACGGCTGGGGCCAACGTCCTGACTTTC.

This clonotype was counted many times. The chain has TRBV6-5 and TRBJ1-3, with D hard to call. CDR1 and CDR2 (germline): MNHEY, SVGAGI. This CDR3 is 14 amino acids long. V lost 6 bases, J lost 0 bases, and 9 bases lay in between. The DNA of the CDR3 is TGTGCCAGCAGGGCGACAAGCTCTGGAAACACCATATATTTT. Its protein product is CASRATSSGNTIYF.